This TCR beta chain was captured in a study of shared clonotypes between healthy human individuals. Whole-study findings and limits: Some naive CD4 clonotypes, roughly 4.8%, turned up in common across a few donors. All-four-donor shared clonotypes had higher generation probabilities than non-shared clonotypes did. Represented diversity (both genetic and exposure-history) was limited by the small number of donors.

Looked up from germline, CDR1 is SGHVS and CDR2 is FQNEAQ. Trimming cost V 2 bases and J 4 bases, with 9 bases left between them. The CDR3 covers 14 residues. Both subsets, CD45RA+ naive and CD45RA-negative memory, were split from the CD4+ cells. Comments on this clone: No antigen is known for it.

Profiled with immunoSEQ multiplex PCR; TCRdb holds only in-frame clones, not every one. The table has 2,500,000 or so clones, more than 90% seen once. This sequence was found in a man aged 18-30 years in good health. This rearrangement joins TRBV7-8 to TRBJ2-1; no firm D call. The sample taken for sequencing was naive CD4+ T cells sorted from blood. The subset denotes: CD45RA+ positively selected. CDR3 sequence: CASSLRPTYNEQFF. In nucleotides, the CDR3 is TGTGCCAGCAGCTTACGCCCTACTTACAATGAGCAGTTCTTC. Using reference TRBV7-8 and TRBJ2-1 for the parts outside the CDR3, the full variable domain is GAGVSQSPRYKVAKRGQDVALRCDPISGHVSLFWYQQALGQGPEFLTYFQNEAQLDKSGLPSDRFFAERPEGSVSTLKIQRTQQEDSAVYLCASSLRPTYNEQFFGPGTRLTVL.